A selection of T cell receptor beta chains follows, all from one sample in a study of identical twins. From the 5' RACE reads, TCRdb called clonotypes with MiXCR, one entry per CDR3 protein. The sample holds about 520,000 distinct CDR3 sequences; 22% are singletons and the top ten take roughly 0.91%. The data were also submitted as part of a second study, on T cells expressing NK-cell markers.

Sequenced: CD4+ T cells sorted from blood. The source of these receptors is a woman between 18 and 29 years old in good health. CDR3s include the opening cysteine and the closing phenylalanine or tryptophan. Fields, in order: CDR3 protein, CDR3 DNA, J gene, clone size, V gene, D gene. D genes are given only for firm matches. Size is omitted from some rows. Given values are once, few, many or a class for expanded clones.

CASSAYDEQYF TGTGCCAGCAGTGCCTACGACGAGCAGTACTTC TRBJ2-7 few TRBV6-2/TRBV6-3 -
CASSGSSTDTQYF TGTGCCAGCAGCGGGTCTAGCACAGATACGCAGTATTTT TRBJ2-3 - TRBV9 -
CASSPGDTSYGYTF TGTGCCAGCTCACCGGGGGACACCTCCTATGGCTACACCTTC TRBJ1-2 few TRBV18 -
CASSRDRFQETQYF TGTGCCAGCAGTCGTGACAGGTTCCAAGAGACCCAGTACTTC TRBJ2-5 - TRBV12-3/TRBV12-4 -
CASSLQANYEQYF TGTGCCAGCAGCTTACAGGCTAACTACGAGCAGTACTTC TRBJ2-7 - TRBV7-3 -
CAISPLPNEQFF TGTGCCATCAGCCCCCTTCCTAATGAGCAGTTCTTC TRBJ2-1 many TRBV10-3 -
CSARPTGNYYNEQFF TGCAGTGCTAGGCCTACTGGAAATTACTACAATGAGCAGTTCTTC TRBJ2-1 few TRBV20-1 -
CASSPTPGLAYQQYF TGTGCCAGCAGCCCTACACCGGGACTAGCCTACCAGCAGTACTTC TRBJ2-7 - TRBV7-8 TRBD2
CASSLAGLSLDEQFF TGTGCCAGCAGCTTAGCGGGTCTTAGCCTGGATGAGCAGTTCTTC TRBJ2-1 few TRBV6-5 TRBD2
CASSFTSRVVTGELFF TGTGCCAGCAGCTTTACTAGTAGGGTTGTCACCGGGGAGCTGTTTTTT TRBJ2-2 few TRBV7-2 -
CSAIGGANQETQYF TGCAGTGCTATCGGCGGGGCCAACCAAGAGACCCAGTACTTC TRBJ2-5 - TRBV20-1 -